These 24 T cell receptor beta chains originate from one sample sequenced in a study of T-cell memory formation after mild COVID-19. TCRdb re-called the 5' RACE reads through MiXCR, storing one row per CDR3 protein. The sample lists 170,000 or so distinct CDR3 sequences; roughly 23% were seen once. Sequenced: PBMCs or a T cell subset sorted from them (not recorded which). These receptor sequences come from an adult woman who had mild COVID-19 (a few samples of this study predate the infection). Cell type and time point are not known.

The CDR3 region is CSVEIQGYEQYF. DNA for the CDR3: TGCAGCGTAGAAATACAGGGATACGAGCAGTACTTC. The V gene is TRBV29-1, the J gene TRBJ2-7; D possibly corresponds to TRBD1 (6 bases). Trimming shortened V by 6 bases and J by 4 bases, and 13 bases separated the two germline ends. CDR1 and CDR2 (germline): SQVTM, ANQGSEA. The CDR3 runs 12 residues.

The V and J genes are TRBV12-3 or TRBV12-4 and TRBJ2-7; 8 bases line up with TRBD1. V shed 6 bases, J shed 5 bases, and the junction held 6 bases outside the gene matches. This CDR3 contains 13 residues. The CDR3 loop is CASSSDRDHEQYF. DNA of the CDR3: TGTGCCAGCAGCTCGGACAGGGACCACGAGCAGTACTTC.

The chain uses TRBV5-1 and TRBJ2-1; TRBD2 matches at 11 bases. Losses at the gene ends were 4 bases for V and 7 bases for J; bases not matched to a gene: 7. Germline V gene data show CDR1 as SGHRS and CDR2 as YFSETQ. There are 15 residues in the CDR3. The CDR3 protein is CASSHIAGGPNEQFF. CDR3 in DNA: TGCGCCAGCAGCCATATAGCGGGAGGGCCTAATGAGCAGTTCTTC.

CDR3 amino acids: CSVGGTYTHSDEQFF. The CDR3 DNA reads TGCAGCGTCGGCGGGACCTATACTCACTCCGATGAGCAGTTCTTC. The rearrangement links TRBV29-1 to TRBJ2-1, with D possibly being TRBD2 (6 bases). Looked up from germline, CDR1 is SQVTM and CDR2 is ANQGSEA. The length of the CDR3 is 15 residues. V lost 6 bases and J lost 8, with 23 bases in between.

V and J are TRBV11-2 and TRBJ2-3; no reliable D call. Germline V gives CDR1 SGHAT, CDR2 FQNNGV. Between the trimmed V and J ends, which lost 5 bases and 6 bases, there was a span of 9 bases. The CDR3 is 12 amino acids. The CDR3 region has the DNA TGTGCCAGCAGCAGAAACCCCGATACGCAGTATTTT. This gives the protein CASSRNPDTQYF.

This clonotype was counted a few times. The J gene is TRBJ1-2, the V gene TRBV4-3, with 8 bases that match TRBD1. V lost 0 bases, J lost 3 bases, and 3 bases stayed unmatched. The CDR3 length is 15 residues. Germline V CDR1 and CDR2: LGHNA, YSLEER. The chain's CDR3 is CASSQDGTGYYGYTF. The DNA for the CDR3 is TGCGCCAGCAGCCAAGACGGGACAGGATACTATGGCTACACCTTC.

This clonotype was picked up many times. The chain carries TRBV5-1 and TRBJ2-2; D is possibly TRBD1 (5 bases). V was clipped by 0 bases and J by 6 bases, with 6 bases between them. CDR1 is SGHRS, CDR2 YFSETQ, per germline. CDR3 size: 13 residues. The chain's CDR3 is CASSLVGPGELFF. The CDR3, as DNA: TGCGCCAGCAGCTTGGTGGGGCCCGGGGAGCTGTTTTTT.

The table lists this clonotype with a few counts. This CDR3 reads CASSLADAYGYTF. The CDR3 DNA sequence: TGTGCCAGCAGCTTAGCCGACGCCTATGGCTACACCTTC. This chain links TRBV7-9 with TRBJ1-2; D unclear. V lost 0 bases to trimming and J lost 4 bases, with 6 bases between them. CDR1 and CDR2 (germline): SEHNR, FQNEAQ (reference sequence). CDR3 length equals 13 residues.

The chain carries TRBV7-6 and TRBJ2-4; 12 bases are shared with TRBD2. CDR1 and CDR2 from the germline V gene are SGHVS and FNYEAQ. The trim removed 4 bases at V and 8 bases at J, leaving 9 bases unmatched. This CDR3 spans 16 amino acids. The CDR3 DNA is TGTGCCAGCAGCTCTCTAGCGGGGGGGCCGATGGACATTCAGTACTTC. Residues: CASSSLAGGPMDIQYF.

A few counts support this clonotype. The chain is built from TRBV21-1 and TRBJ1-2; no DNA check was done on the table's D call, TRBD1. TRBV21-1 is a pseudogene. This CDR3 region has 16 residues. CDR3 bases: TGTGCCAGCAGCAAAGTTTCAGGGGCTTCCGAATATGGCTACACCTTC. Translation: CASSKVSGASEYGYTF.

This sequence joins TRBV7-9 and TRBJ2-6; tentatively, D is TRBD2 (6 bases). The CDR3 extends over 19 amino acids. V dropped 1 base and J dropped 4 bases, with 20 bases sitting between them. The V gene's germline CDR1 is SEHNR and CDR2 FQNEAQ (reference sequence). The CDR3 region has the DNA TGTGCCAGCAGCTTAGAGGGTAGCGGACCCGTCTCGGGGGCCAACGTCCTGACTTTC. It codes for CASSLEGSGPVSGANVLTF.

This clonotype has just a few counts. The CDR3, as DNA: TGCACGACCTCGGGCAGGGGAGATTCAGGTTCACCCCTCCACTTT. This translates into CTTSGRGDSGSPLHF. This sequence joins TRBV20-1 and TRBJ1-6; D possibly corresponds to TRBD1 (6 bases). The CDR3 is made up of 15 amino acids. Germline V gene lookup returns CDR1 DFQATT and CDR2 SNEGSKA (reference sequence).

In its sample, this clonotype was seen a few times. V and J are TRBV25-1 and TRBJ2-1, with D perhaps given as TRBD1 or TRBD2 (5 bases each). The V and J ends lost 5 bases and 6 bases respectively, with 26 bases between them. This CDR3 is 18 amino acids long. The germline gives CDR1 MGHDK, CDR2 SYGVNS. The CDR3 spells CASSPYPGTGRLGNEQFF. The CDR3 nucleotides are TGTGCCAGCAGTCCGTACCCCGGGACCGGTAGGTTAGGCAATGAGCAGTTCTTC.

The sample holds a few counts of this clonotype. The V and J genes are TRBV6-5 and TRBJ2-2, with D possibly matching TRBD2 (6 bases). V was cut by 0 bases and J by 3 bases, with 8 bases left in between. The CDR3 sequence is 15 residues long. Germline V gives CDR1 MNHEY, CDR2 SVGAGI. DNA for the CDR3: TGTGCCAGCAGTTACTCCGGGAGTTACACCGGGGAGCTGTTTTTT. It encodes CASSYSGSYTGELFF.

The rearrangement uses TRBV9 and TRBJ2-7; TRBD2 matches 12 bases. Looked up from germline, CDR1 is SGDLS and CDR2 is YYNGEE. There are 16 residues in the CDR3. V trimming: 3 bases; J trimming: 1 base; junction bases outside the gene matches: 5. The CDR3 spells CASSAASGGGSYEQYF. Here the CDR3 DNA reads TGTGCCAGCAGCGCGGCTAGCGGGGGGGGGTCCTACGAGCAGTACTTC.

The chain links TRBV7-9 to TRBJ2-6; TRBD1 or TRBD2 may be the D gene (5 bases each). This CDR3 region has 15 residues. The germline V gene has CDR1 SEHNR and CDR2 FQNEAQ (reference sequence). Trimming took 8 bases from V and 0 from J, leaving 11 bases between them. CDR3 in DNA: TGTGCCAGCCGCTCTGGGACCTCTGGGGCCAACGTCCTGACTTTC. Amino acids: CASRSGTSGANVLTF.

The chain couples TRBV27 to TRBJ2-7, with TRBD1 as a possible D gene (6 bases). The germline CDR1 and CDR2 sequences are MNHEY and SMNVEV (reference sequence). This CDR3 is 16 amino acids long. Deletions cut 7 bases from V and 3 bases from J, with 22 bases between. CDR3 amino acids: CASTLTGGRAFYEQYF. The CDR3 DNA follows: TGTGCCAGCACCTTGACTGGGGGCAGGGCCTTCTACGAGCAGTACTTC.

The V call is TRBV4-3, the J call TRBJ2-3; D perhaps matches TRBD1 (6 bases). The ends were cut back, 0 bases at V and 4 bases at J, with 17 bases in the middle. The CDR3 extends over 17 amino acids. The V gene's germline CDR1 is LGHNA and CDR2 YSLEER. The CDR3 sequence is CASSQDRGGPLADTQYF. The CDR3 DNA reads TGCGCCAGCAGCCAAGATCGAGGGGGACCCCTCGCAGATACGCAGTATTTT.

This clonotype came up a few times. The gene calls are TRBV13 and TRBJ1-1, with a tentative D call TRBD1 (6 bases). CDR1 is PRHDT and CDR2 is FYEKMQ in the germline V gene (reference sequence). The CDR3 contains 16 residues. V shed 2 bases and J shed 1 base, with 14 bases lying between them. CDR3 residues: CASSLSGAGRNTEAFF. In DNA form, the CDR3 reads TGTGCCAGCAGCTTATCAGGGGCAGGGAGGAACACTGAAGCTTTCTTT.

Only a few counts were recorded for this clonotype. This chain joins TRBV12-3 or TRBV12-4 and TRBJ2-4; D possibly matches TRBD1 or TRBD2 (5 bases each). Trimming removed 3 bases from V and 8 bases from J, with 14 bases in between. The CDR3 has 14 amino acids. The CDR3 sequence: CASSFDVGAYIQYF. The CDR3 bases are TGTGCCAGCAGTTTCGATGTCGGGGCGTACATTCAGTACTTC.

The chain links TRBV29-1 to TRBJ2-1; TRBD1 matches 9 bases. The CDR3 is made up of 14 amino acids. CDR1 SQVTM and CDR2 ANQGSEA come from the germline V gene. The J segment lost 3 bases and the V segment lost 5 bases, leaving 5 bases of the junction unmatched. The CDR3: CSVPGTGSYNEQFF. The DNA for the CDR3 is TGCAGCGTTCCCGGGACAGGGAGCTACAATGAGCAGTTCTTC.

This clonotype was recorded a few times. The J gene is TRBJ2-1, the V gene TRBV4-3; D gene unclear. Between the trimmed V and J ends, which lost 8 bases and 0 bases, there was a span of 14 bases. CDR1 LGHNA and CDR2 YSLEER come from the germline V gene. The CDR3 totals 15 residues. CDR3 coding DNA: TGCGCCAGCGAATGGAAGTTTGGCTCCTACAATGAGCAGTTCTTC. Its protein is CASEWKFGSYNEQFF.

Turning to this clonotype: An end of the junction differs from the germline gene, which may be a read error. The CDR3 protein is CSVVLRNSEAFF. The CDR3 DNA is TGCAGCGTTGTACTGCGGAACAGTGAAGCTTTCTTT. The J gene is TRBJ1-1, the V gene TRBV29-1; D unclear. Germline loops: CDR1 SQVTM, CDR2 ANQGSEA. The CDR3 extends over 12 amino acids. The full variable domain, with the rest looked up from reference TRBV29-1 and TRBJ1-1, is SAVISQKPSRDICQRGTSLTIQCQVDSQVTMMFWYRQQPGQSLTLIATANQGSEATYESGFVIDKFPISRPNLTFSTLTVSNMSPEDSSIYLCSVVLRNSEAFFGQGTRLTVV.

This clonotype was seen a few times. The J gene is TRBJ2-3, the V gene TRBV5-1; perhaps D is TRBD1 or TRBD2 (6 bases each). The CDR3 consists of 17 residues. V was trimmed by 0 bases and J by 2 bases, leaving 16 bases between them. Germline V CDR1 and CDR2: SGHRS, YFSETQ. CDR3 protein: CASSLEPVGGHTDTQYF. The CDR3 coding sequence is TGCGCCAGCAGCTTGGAGCCCGTCGGGGGCCACACAGATACGCAGTATTTT.